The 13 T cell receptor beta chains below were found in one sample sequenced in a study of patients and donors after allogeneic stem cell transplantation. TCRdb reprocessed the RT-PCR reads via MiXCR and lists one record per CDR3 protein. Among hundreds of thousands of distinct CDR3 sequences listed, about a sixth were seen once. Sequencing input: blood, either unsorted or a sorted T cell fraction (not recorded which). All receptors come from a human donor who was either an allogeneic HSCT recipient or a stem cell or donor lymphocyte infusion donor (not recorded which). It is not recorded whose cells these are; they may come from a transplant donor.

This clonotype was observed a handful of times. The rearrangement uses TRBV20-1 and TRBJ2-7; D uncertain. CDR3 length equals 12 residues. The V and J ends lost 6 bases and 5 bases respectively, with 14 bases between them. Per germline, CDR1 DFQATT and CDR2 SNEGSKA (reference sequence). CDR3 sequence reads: CSAGRKDHEQYF. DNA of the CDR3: TGCAGTGCGGGTCGGAAGGACCACGAGCAGTACTTC.

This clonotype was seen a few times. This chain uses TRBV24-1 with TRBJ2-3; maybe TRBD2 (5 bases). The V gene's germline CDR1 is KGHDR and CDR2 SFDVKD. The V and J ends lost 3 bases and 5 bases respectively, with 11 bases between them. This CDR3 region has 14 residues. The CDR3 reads CATSDPGSRDTQYF. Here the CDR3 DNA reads TGTGCCACCAGTGATCCTGGGAGTCGAGATACGCAGTATTTT.

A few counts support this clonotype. CDR3 DNA: TGTGCCAGCTCACCAAGACCGCTCCGGACATCCTCCTACAATGAGCAGTTCTTC. Protein sequence: CASSPRPLRTSSYNEQFF. The chain recombines TRBV18 with TRBJ2-1; D is perhaps TRBD1 (5 bases). Germline V gene lookup returns CDR1 KGHSH and CDR2 LQKENI. The CDR3 is made up of 18 amino acids. The ends were cut back, 2 bases at V and 0 bases at J, with 17 bases in the middle.

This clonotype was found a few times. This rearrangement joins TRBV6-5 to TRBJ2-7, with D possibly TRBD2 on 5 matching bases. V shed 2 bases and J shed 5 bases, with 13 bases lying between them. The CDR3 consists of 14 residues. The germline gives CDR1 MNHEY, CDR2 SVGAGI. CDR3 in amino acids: CASSYGGPEDEQYF. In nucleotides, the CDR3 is TGTGCCAGCAGTTACGGCGGGCCCGAAGACGAGCAGTACTTC.

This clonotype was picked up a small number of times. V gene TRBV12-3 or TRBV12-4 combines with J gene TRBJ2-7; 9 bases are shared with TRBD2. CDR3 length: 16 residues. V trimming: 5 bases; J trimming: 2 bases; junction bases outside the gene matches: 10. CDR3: CASSPPLGGGAYEQYF. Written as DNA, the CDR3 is TGTGCCAGCAGTCCACCCCTGGGCGGGGGGGCCTACGAGCAGTACTTC.

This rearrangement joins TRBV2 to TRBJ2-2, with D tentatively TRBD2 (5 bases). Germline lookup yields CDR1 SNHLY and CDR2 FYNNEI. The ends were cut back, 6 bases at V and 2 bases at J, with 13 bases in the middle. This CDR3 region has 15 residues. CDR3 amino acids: CASSRTAANTGELFF. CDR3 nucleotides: TGTGCCAGCAGCCGAACAGCGGCAAACACCGGGGAGCTGTTTTTT. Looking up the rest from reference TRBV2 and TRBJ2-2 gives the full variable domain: EPEVTQTPSHQVTQMGQEVILRCVPISNHLYFYWYRQILGQKVEFLVSFYNNEISEKSEIFDDQFSVERPDGSNFTLKIRSTKLEDSAMYFCASSRTAANTGELFFGEGSRLTVL.

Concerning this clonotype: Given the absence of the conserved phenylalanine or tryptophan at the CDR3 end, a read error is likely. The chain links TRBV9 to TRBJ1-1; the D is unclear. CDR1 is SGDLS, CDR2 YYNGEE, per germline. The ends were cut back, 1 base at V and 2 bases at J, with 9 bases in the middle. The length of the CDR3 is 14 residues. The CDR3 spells CASSVKERNTEAFL. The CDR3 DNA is TGTGCCAGCAGCGTAAAAGAGCGCAACACTGAAGCTTTCTTG.

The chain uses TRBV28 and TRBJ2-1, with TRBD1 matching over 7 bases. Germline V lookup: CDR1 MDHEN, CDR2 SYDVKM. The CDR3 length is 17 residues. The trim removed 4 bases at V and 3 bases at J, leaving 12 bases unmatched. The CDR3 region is CASSYPGWTGIYNEQFF. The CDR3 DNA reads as TGTGCCAGCAGTTATCCCGGCTGGACAGGAATCTACAATGAGCAGTTCTTC. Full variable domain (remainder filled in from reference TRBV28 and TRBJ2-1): DVKVTQSSRYLVKRTGEKVFLECVQDMDHENMFWYRQDPGLGLRLIYFSYDVKMKEKGDIPEGYSVSREKKERFSLILESASTNQTSMYLCASSYPGWTGIYNEQFFGPGTRLTVL.

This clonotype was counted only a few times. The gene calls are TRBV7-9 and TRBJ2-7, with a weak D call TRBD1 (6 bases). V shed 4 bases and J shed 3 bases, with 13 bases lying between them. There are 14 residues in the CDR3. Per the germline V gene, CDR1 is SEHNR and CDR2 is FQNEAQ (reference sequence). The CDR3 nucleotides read TGTGCCAGCAGCTCCTACAGGGTCCTCTACGAGCAGTACTTC. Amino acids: CASSSYRVLYEQYF.

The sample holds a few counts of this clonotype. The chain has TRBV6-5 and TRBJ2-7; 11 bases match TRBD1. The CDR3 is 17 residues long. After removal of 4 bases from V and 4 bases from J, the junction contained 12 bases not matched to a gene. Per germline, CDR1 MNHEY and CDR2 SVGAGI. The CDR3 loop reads CASSSPQGQGVLYEQYF. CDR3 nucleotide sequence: TGTGCCAGCAGTTCCCCCCAGGGACAGGGGGTCCTATACGAGCAGTACTTC.

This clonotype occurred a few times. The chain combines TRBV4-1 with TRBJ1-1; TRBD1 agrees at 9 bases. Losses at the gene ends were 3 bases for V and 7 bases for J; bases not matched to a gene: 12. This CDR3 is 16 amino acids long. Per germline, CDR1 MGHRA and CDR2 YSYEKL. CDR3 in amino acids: CASSHPLGTGIGEAFF. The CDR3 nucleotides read TGCGCCAGCAGCCATCCCCTCGGGACAGGGATCGGTGAAGCTTTCTTT.

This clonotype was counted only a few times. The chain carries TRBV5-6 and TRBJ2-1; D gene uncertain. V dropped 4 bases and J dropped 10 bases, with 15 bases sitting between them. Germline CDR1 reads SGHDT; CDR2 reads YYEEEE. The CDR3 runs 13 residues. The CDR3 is CASSPYVLQEQFF. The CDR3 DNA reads TGTGCCAGCAGCCCGTACGTACTACAAGAGCAGTTCTTC. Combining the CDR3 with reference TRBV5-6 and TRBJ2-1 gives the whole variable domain DAGVTQSPTHLIKTRGQQVTLRCSPKSGHDTVSWYQQALGQGPQFIFQYYEEEERQRGNFPDRFSGHQFPNYSSELNVNALLLGDSALYLCASSPYVLQEQFFGPGTRLTVL.

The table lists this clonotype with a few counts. CDR3 residues: CASRETGAKNIQYF. DNA for the CDR3: TGCGCCAGCAGAGAGACAGGGGCCAAAAACATTCAGTACTTC. This rearrangement joins TRBV5-1 to TRBJ2-4; 7 bases are shared with TRBD1. CDR3 length equals 14 residues. Germline V gene data show CDR1 as SGHRS and CDR2 as YFSETQ. Trimming removed 5 bases from V and 1 base from J; junction bases left unmatched: 3.